These 27 T cell receptor beta chains share one sample of origin, sequenced in a study of CD8 T cells in Susac syndrome. Random hexamers were used to reverse transcribe an amount of roughly 0.5 to 1 ug RNA. TCRdb reprocessed the immunoSEQ multiplex PCR reads with MiXCR, giving one entry per CDR3 protein. The sample lists about 290,000 distinct CDR3 sequences; 70% to 90% were seen once. Sequenced sample: CD8+ T cells from PBMCs. The receptors were gathered from a human donor with multiple sclerosis.

The chain carries TRBV6-4 and TRBJ2-3, with 10 bases identical to TRBD1. The germline V gene has CDR1 MRHNA and CDR2 SNTAGT. Trimming at V came to 5 bases and at J to 1 base, leaving 6 bases not matched to a gene. The CDR3 is 16 residues long. CDR3 DNA: TGTGCCAGCAGTCCCGGGACAGGGGACGGCACAGATACGCAGTATTTT. Its translation is CASSPGTGDGTDTQYF.

The chain uses TRBV7-2 and TRBJ2-3; TRBD2 aligns across 12 bases. The CDR3 is 18 amino acids. V dropped 2 bases and J dropped 0; count of bases not matched to a gene: 6. In germline, CDR1 is SGHTA, CDR2 FQGNSA. The CDR3 loop is CASSLLGTSGWSTDTQYF. For the CDR3, the DNA is TGTGCCAGCAGCTTACTAGGGACTAGCGGGTGGAGCACAGATACGCAGTATTTT.

This clonotype was recorded once. This chain connects TRBV28 to TRBJ2-7; 12 bases align to TRBD2. Looked up from germline, CDR1 is MDHEN and CDR2 is SYDVKM. The trim removed 5 bases at V and 2 bases at J, leaving 16 bases unmatched. The CDR3 spans 19 residues. The CDR3 DNA reads TGTGCCAGCAGTCTTCCCGGGACTAGCGGGCACCGATTACCCTACGAGCAGTACTTC. Encoded protein: CASSLPGTSGHRLPYEQYF.

This clonotype was detected only once. The CDR3, as DNA: TGTGCCAGCAGCTCAGAGGGTTTGGAGCAGTACTTC. Translating it yields CASSSEGLEQYF. This sequence joins TRBV7-9 and TRBJ2-7; perhaps TRBD2 as D (5 bases). The CDR3 is made up of 12 amino acids. V lost 4 bases and J lost 7, with 11 bases in between. Per germline, CDR1 SEHNR and CDR2 FQNEAQ (reference sequence).

The rearrangement joins TRBV6-5 to TRBJ1-2; D gene unclear. From germline, CDR1 is MNHEY and CDR2 SVGAGI. V was shortened by 7 bases and J by 1 base, with 16 bases between the two germline ends. The CDR3 sequence is 15 residues long. CDR3 residues: CASNTGSDINYGYTF. CDR3 nucleotide sequence: TGTGCCAGCAATACCGGGTCAGATATTAACTATGGCTACACCTTC.

The rearrangement uses TRBV4-3 and TRBJ1-5; no definite D call. Trimming took 1 base from V and 5 from J, leaving 12 bases between them. Germline V gives CDR1 LGHNA, CDR2 YSLEER. CDR3 length: 15 residues. The CDR3 protein is CASSQGRTGDQPQHF. CDR3 in DNA: TGCGCCAGCAGCCAAGGGAGGACCGGGGATCAGCCCCAGCATTTT.

Points on this clonotype: Given the absence of the conserved phenylalanine or tryptophan at the CDR3 end, a read error is likely. The chain is built from TRBV9 and TRBJ1-1; possible D gene TRBD1, 6 bases. This CDR3 is 14 amino acids long. V lost 3 bases, J lost 6 bases, and 15 bases lay in between. Germline V gene sequence: CDR1 SGDLS, CDR2 YYNGEE. CDR3 nucleotide sequence: TGTGCCAGCAGCGCGCACCCGGGGGCGGCTGAAGCTTTCCTT. Translation gives CASSAHPGAAEAFL.

This clonotype was counted once. The rearrangement uses TRBV6-5 and TRBJ2-5; a weak D match, TRBD1 (7 bases). The CDR3 has 15 residues. V was cut by 3 bases and J by 1 base, with 12 bases left in between. Germline V lookup: CDR1 MNHEY, CDR2 SVGAGI. CDR3 coding DNA: TGTGCCAGCAGTTATGGGGGGACAGTCCAAGAGACCCAGTACTTC. Its translation: CASSYGGTVQETQYF.

J is TRBJ2-7 and V is TRBV20-1, with D unclear. The germline V and J ends were trimmed by 1 base and 4 bases, with 11 bases remaining between them. Per germline, CDR1 DFQATT and CDR2 SNEGSKA (reference sequence). The CDR3 totals 13 residues. CDR3 bases: TGCAGTGCTAGAGGCAGAAGGGAATACGAGCAGTACTTC. Translating it yields CSARGRREYEQYF.

The V call is TRBV6-2 or TRBV6-3, the J call TRBJ1-1; 7 bases align to TRBD1. The CDR3 contains 13 residues. The germline V gene has CDR1 MNHEY and CDR2 SVGEGT. V shed 6 bases, J shed 3 bases, and the junction held 4 bases outside the gene matches. The CDR3 is CASRWTGHTEAFF. The CDR3 bases are TGTGCCAGCAGATGGACAGGCCACACTGAAGCTTTCTTT.

V and J are TRBV9 and TRBJ1-2; TRBD1 aligns across 9 bases. The CDR3 runs to 16 residues. The germline V gene has CDR1 SGDLS and CDR2 YYNGEE. V shed 2 bases and J 4 bases; nucleotides not matched to a gene: 9. The DNA for the CDR3 is TGTGCCAGCAGCGTCAAGACAGGGGGGGGTAGCTATGGCTACACCTTC. The encoded protein is CASSVKTGGGSYGYTF.

The chain combines TRBV7-9 with TRBJ2-1; unclear D gene. The V and J ends lost 7 bases and 5 bases respectively, with 9 bases between them. CDR1 and CDR2 from the germline V gene are SEHNR and FQNEAQ (reference sequence). This CDR3 spans 12 amino acids. In nucleotides, the CDR3 is TGTGCCAGCAACACCGCAGACAATGAGCAGTTCTTC. This gives the protein CASNTADNEQFF. Together with reference TRBV7-9 and TRBJ2-1, the CDR3 gives the full variable domain: DTGVSQNPRHKITKRGQNVTFRCDPISEHNRLYWYRQTLGQGPEFLTYFQNEAQLEKSRLLSDRFSAERPKGSFSTLEIQRTEQGDSAMYLCASNTADNEQFFGPGTRLTVL.

The chain uses TRBV13 and TRBJ2-1; 10 nucleotides agree with TRBD1. Germline V gene sequence: CDR1 PRHDT, CDR2 FYEKMQ (reference sequence). CDR3 length: 15 residues. V lost 5 bases and J lost 6; bases outside the gene matches: 7. The CDR3 loop reads CASSPGTGVANEQFF. Here the CDR3 DNA reads TGTGCCAGCAGCCCTGGGACAGGGGTTGCCAATGAGCAGTTCTTC.

V and J are TRBV29-1 and TRBJ2-3; TRBD2 matches 11 bases. Germline values: CDR1 SQVTM, CDR2 ANQGSEA. The V gene end was trimmed by 3 bases and the J gene end by 4 bases; junction bases not matched to a gene: 9. This CDR3 has 16 residues. This CDR3 is CSVEELAGDSADTQYF. The CDR3 DNA reads as TGCAGCGTTGAGGAACTAGCGGGAGATTCCGCAGATACGCAGTATTTT.

This chain connects TRBV5-5 to TRBJ2-7, with TRBD1 as a possible D gene (6 bases). Germline CDR1 and CDR2: SGHKS and YYEKEE (reference sequence). The CDR3 runs 16 residues. V dropped 3 bases and J dropped 1 base, with 17 bases sitting between them. Here the CDR3 reads CASSWGRDMWSYEQYF. The CDR3 region has the DNA TGTGCCAGCAGCTGGGGCCGGGACATGTGGTCCTACGAGCAGTACTTC.

J is TRBJ2-3 and V is TRBV4-1; the match to TRBD2 covers 8 bases. Trimming cost V 3 bases and J 1 base; bases outside gene matches: 3. The CDR3 contains 15 residues. Per germline, CDR1 MGHRA and CDR2 YSYEKL. CDR3 nucleotides: TGCGCCAGCAGCCAGGTGACTAGCGGCACAGATACGCAGTATTTT. It is translated as CASSQVTSGTDTQYF.

The J gene is TRBJ2-4, the V gene TRBV18, with D tentatively TRBD2 (5 bases). The germline V and J ends were trimmed by 3 bases and 8 bases, with 23 bases remaining between them. The V gene's germline CDR1 is KGHSH and CDR2 LQKENI. This CDR3 comprises 17 residues. The CDR3 loop is CASSPSELRERRHIQYF. DNA for the CDR3: TGTGCCAGCTCACCGTCCGAACTGAGGGAGCGAAGGCACATTCAGTACTTC.

This clonotype has a handful of counts. This chain uses TRBV7-8 with TRBJ2-6; D possibly matches TRBD1 or TRBD2 (5 bases each). CDR3 length equals 16 residues. CDR1 is SGHVS and CDR2 is FQNEAQ in the germline V gene. V lost 3 bases, J lost 2 bases, and 11 bases lay in between. The CDR3 loop is CASSFLGTAGANVLTF. The DNA for the CDR3 is TGTGCCAGCAGCTTTCTAGGGACGGCTGGGGCCAACGTCCTGACTTTC.

The CDR3 is CAWSWTSDTDTQYF. CDR3 nucleotides: TGTGCCTGGAGTTGGACATCCGACACAGATACGCAGTATTTT. V and J are TRBV30 and TRBJ2-3; D possibly corresponds to TRBD1 (5 bases). Trimming took 2 bases from V and 2 from J, leaving 11 bases between them. This CDR3 is built from 14 residues. Germline V gene lookup returns CDR1 GTSNPN and CDR2 SVGIG (reference sequence).

The V and J genes are TRBV20-1 and TRBJ1-2; the D is unclear. Germline lookup yields CDR1 DFQATT and CDR2 SNEGSKA (reference sequence). The CDR3 is made up of 11 amino acids. The CDR3 bases are TGCAGGTCAAGAGCTCCCTATGGCTACACCTTC. Translated: CRSRAPYGYTF.

A single count supports this clonotype. The gene calls are TRBV12-3 or TRBV12-4 and TRBJ2-1, with no clear D. V lost 2 bases, J lost 5 bases, and 7 bases lay in between. This CDR3 region has 13 residues. CDR3 nucleotide sequence: TGTGCCAGCAGTTTACAGGCCCACAATGAGCAGTTCTTC. Translation gives CASSLQAHNEQFF.

The chain carries TRBV6-5 and TRBJ2-7; 9 positions match TRBD2. This CDR3 has 18 amino acids. V lost 0 bases and J lost 5; bases outside the gene matches: 14. CDR1 and CDR2 from the germline V gene are MNHEY and SVGAGI. The CDR3 spells CASSYSYPARREGHEQYF. In nucleotides, the CDR3 is TGTGCCAGCAGTTACTCGTACCCGGCGCGGCGGGAGGGCCACGAGCAGTACTTC.

V is TRBV30 and J is TRBJ2-2, with D maybe TRBD2 (5 bases). Trimming left V 4 bases short and J 2 bases short, with 11 bases between. In germline, CDR1 is GTSNPN, CDR2 SVGIG (reference sequence). CDR3 length: 14 amino acids. The CDR3 nucleotides are TGTGCCTGGACTTTGACTATTAACACCGGGGAGCTGTTTTTT. This sequence encodes CAWTLTINTGELFF. Full variable domain (remainder filled in from reference TRBV30 and TRBJ2-2): SQTIHQWPATLVQPVGSPLSLECTVEGTSNPNLYWYRQAAGRGLQLLFYSVGIGQISSEVPQNLSASRPQDRQFILSSKKLLLSDSGFYLCAWTLTINTGELFFGEGSRLTVL.

DNA of the CDR3: TGTGCCAGTAGCCTGCTAGGGACTAGCATGGAGACCCAGTACTTC. Translated, it gives CASSLLGTSMETQYF. The chain recombines TRBV19 with TRBJ2-5; TRBD2 matches at 9 bases. CDR3 size: 15 residues. Germline V gene lookup returns CDR1 LNHDA and CDR2 SQIVND (reference sequence). V lost 6 bases and J lost 5; bases outside the gene matches: 10.

V is TRBV30 and J is TRBJ1-3, with D perhaps matching TRBD1 (6 bases). Germline CDR1 is GTSNPN and CDR2 is SVGIG (reference sequence). The CDR3 contains 11 residues. Trimming removed 8 bases at V and 8 bases at J, with 13 bases between. CDR3 residues: CALWGADTIYF. CDR3 in DNA: TGTGCCCTCTGGGGGGCGGACACCATATATTTT.

The CDR3 loop is CASSLFGTFPYEQYF. CDR3 nucleotides: TGTGCCAGCAGCTTGTTTGGGACATTTCCCTACGAGCAGTACTTC. The V gene is TRBV5-6, the J gene TRBJ2-7, with TRBD1 as a possible D gene (6 bases). This CDR3 contains 15 residues. Between the trimmed V and J ends, which lost 1 base and 2 bases, there was a span of 13 bases. In germline, CDR1 is SGHDT, CDR2 YYEEEE.

V gene TRBV28 combines with J gene TRBJ1-6; D gene ambiguous. The CDR3 loop spans 14 amino acids. The germline V and J ends were trimmed by 2 bases and 0 bases, with 2 bases remaining between them. Germline V gives CDR1 MDHEN, CDR2 SYDVKM. The DNA of the CDR3 is TGTGCCAGCAGTTTAGGCTCCTATAATTCACCCCTCCACTTT. Its translation is CASSLGSYNSPLHF.